Listed below are T cell receptor beta chains from one sample, sequenced in a study of T cells in Graves' hyperthyroidism and ophthalmopathy. TCRdb re-called the multiplex PCR reads through MiXCR, storing one row per CDR3 protein. The data contain about 740,000 distinct CDR3 sequences, roughly 15% of them singletons. The specimen was blood. All receptors derive from a woman in her late teens or twenties with Graves' hyperthyroidism. CDR3s include the opening cysteine and the closing phenylalanine or tryptophan. Each record gives: D gene, V gene, clone size, J gene, CDR3 DNA, CDR3 protein. The D gene is left open where the match is weak. The size field is filled for only some rows; it gives once, few, many or a size class.

D gene: .; V gene: TRBV11-2; clone size: many; J gene: TRBJ1-1; CDR3 DNA: TGTGCCAGCAGCTTAGACGGGACACGGTTGAACACTGAAGCTTTCTTT; CDR3 protein: CASSLDGTRLNTEAFF
D gene: .; V gene: TRBV5-1; clone size: .; J gene: TRBJ2-6; CDR3 DNA: TGCGCCAGCAGCTTGGGAACAGGCTTTGGGGCCAACGTCCTGACTTTC; CDR3 protein: CASSLGTGFGANVLTF
D gene: TRBD2; V gene: TRBV28; clone size: few; J gene: TRBJ2-7; CDR3 DNA: TGTGCCAGCAGTCCCCGAGGGACTAGCGGGAGGGCCTTTGGGTCTTACGAGCAGTACTTC; CDR3 protein: CASSPRGTSGRAFGSYEQYF
D gene: TRBD1; V gene: TRBV27; clone size: many; J gene: TRBJ2-3; CDR3 DNA: TGTGCCAGCAGAAGGACAGGGCGGACAGATACGCAGTATTTT; CDR3 protein: CASRRTGRTDTQYF
D gene: TRBD1; V gene: TRBV18; clone size: many; J gene: TRBJ1-1; CDR3 DNA: TGTGCCAGCTCACCGCCGACAGGGGTTGAAGCTTTCTTT; CDR3 protein: CASSPPTGVEAFF
D gene: TRBD1; V gene: TRBV28; clone size: many; J gene: TRBJ2-1; CDR3 DNA: TGTGCCAGCACACTGCCCGGGACAGGAGTAGATGAGCAGTTCTTC; CDR3 protein: CASTLPGTGVDEQFF
D gene: .; V gene: TRBV11-3; clone size: many; J gene: TRBJ2-1; CDR3 DNA: TGTGCCAGCAGTCGTCGTGAGAAGATGGACAATGAGCAGTTCTTC; CDR3 protein: CASSRREKMDNEQFF
D gene: TRBD2; V gene: TRBV30; clone size: .; J gene: TRBJ2-2; CDR3 DNA: TGTGCCTGGAGTGTACTTGGCGGAACCGGGAGGCTCGCCGCCGGGGAGCTGTTTTTT; CDR3 protein: CAWSVLGGTGRLAAGELFF
D gene: .; V gene: TRBV10-3; clone size: few; J gene: TRBJ1-5; CDR3 DNA: TGTGCCATCAGGGCAGGGAGGGATCAGCCCCAGCATTTT; CDR3 protein: CAIRAGRDQPQHF
D gene: TRBD2; V gene: TRBV10-3; clone size: many; J gene: TRBJ2-1; CDR3 DNA: TGTGCCGCCCGAGCGAGGAGCGGGGGTAGCTCCTACAATGAGCAGTTCTTC; CDR3 protein: CAARARSGGSSYNEQFF
D gene: TRBD2; V gene: TRBV11-1; clone size: .; J gene: TRBJ2-1; CDR3 DNA: TGTGCCAGCAGCCCAGCGTTCTTTCCTAGCGGCAATGAGCAGTTCTTC; CDR3 protein: CASSPAFFPSGNEQFF
D gene: TRBD2; V gene: TRBV30; clone size: many; J gene: TRBJ2-1; CDR3 DNA: TGTGCCTGCCACGGGAGGGGCGGACTAGCAAAGAATGAGCAGTTCTTC; CDR3 protein: CACHGRGGLAKNEQFF
D gene: TRBD1; V gene: TRBV24-1; clone size: few; J gene: TRBJ2-7; CDR3 DNA: TGTGCCACCAGTTCCGGACAGGGGGCGGCTGGCGAGCAGTACTTC; CDR3 protein: CATSSGQGAAGEQYF
D gene: .; V gene: TRBV24-1; clone size: few; J gene: TRBJ2-2; CDR3 DNA: TGTGCCACCAGTGACCCCCGCCGCCCAAACGGGGAGCTGTTTTTT; CDR3 protein: CATSDPRRPNGELFF
D gene: .; V gene: TRBV20-1; clone size: .; J gene: TRBJ2-3; CDR3 DNA: TGCAGTGCTAGAGATACAGAGGGGCCAGATACGCAGTATTTT; CDR3 protein: CSARDTEGPDTQYF
D gene: .; V gene: TRBV20-1; clone size: many; J gene: TRBJ2-5; CDR3 DNA: TGCAGTGCTAGAGATCCCGGACGCGGAGAGACCCAGTACTTC; CDR3 protein: CSARDPGRGETQYF
D gene: TRBD1; V gene: TRBV9; clone size: .; J gene: TRBJ2-2; CDR3 DNA: TGTGCCAGCAGCGTGGGACAGGGTACCACCGGGGAGCTGTTTTTT; CDR3 protein: CASSVGQGTTGELFF
D gene: .; V gene: TRBV20-1; clone size: many; J gene: TRBJ2-5; CDR3 DNA: TGCAGTGCTACGAGTGGGGGGGAGACCCAGTACTTC; CDR3 protein: CSATSGGETQYF
D gene: .; V gene: TRBV6-1; clone size: few; J gene: TRBJ1-1; CDR3 DNA: TGTGCCAGCAGTTCCAGCACCGGACAGAACACTGAAGCTTTCTTT; CDR3 protein: CASSSSTGQNTEAFF
D gene: .; V gene: TRBV2; clone size: few; J gene: TRBJ1-3; CDR3 DNA: TGTGCCAGCAGTGAACGGGTGAACTCTGGAAACACCATATATTTT; CDR3 protein: CASSERVNSGNTIYF
D gene: .; V gene: TRBV24-1; clone size: few; J gene: TRBJ2-1; CDR3 DNA: TGTGCCCCCAGTGGCATACTTTACAATGAGCAGTTCTTC; CDR3 protein: CAPSGILYNEQFF
D gene: TRBD1; V gene: TRBV7-2; clone size: .; J gene: TRBJ2-2; CDR3 DNA: TGTGCCAGCAGCCCGGACAGGGGGGACATCGGGGAGCTGTTTTTT; CDR3 protein: CASSPDRGDIGELFF
D gene: TRBD2; V gene: TRBV9; clone size: .; J gene: TRBJ2-5; CDR3 DNA: TGTGCCAGCAGCGTAGGGGTTAGCGGGCCATCCTGGAAGGGTACCCAGTACTTC; CDR3 protein: CASSVGVSGPSWKGTQYF
D gene: .; V gene: TRBV7-9; clone size: few; J gene: TRBJ1-1; CDR3 DNA: TGTGCCAGCAGCCGACGGGGGGGGCTCCGTCCGAACACTGAAGCTTTCTTT; CDR3 protein: CASSRRGGLRPNTEAFF
D gene: TRBD1; V gene: TRBV9; clone size: few; J gene: TRBJ1-1; CDR3 DNA: TGTGCCAGCAGCGCAGGGGACAGGGGGAACACTGAAGCTTTCTTT; CDR3 protein: CASSAGDRGNTEAFF
D gene: TRBD2; V gene: TRBV28; clone size: few; J gene: TRBJ2-1; CDR3 DNA: TGTGCCAGCAGTTTACCAGCGGGGGGAATAGGGAAGCAGTTCTTC; CDR3 protein: CASSLPAGGIGKQFF
D gene: .; V gene: TRBV2; clone size: few; J gene: TRBJ2-7; CDR3 DNA: TGTGCCAGCAGCGAAGGTGTTACCTCCTACGAGCAGTACTTC; CDR3 protein: CASSEGVTSYEQYF
D gene: TRBD2; V gene: TRBV25-1; clone size: few; J gene: TRBJ2-5; CDR3 DNA: TGTGCCAGCAGTCCACTAGCGGGATGGGGCCAAGAGACCCAGTACTTC; CDR3 protein: CASSPLAGWGQETQYF
D gene: .; V gene: TRBV29-1; clone size: many; J gene: TRBJ1-2; CDR3 DNA: TGCAGCGTTGTAGGGCAGCCGGATGGCTACACCTTC; CDR3 protein: CSVVGQPDGYTF
D gene: .; V gene: TRBV10-2; clone size: few; J gene: TRBJ2-7; CDR3 DNA: TGCGCCAGCAGTGAGGAGCTCCGGGACGGGCTCAGCTCCTACGAGCAGTACTTC; CDR3 protein: CASSEELRDGLSSYEQYF
D gene: TRBD2; V gene: TRBV5-1; clone size: .; J gene: TRBJ2-3; CDR3 DNA: TGCGCCAGCAGCATATTACCGGGACTAGCGGGAGGGCTCCCAGATACGCAGTATTTT; CDR3 protein: CASSILPGLAGGLPDTQYF
D gene: .; V gene: TRBV20-1; clone size: many; J gene: TRBJ2-7; CDR3 DNA: TGCAGTGCAGAGGACTACGAGCAGTACTTC; CDR3 protein: CSAEDYEQYF
D gene: .; V gene: TRBV20-1; clone size: .; J gene: TRBJ2-2; CDR3 DNA: TGCAGTGCGATTCCCGAGCGGCACTTGGGGACCGGGGAGCTGTTTTTT; CDR3 protein: CSAIPERHLGTGELFF
D gene: .; V gene: TRBV15; clone size: .; J gene: TRBJ2-2; CDR3 DNA: TGTGCCACCAGCGCCGGGTCGACAGACACCGGGGAGCTGTTTTTT; CDR3 protein: CATSAGSTDTGELFF
D gene: .; V gene: TRBV28; clone size: few; J gene: TRBJ1-6; CDR3 DNA: TGTGCCAGCAGTTTTAGTTTCGGGCTTAATTCACCCCTCCACTTT; CDR3 protein: CASSFSFGLNSPLHF
D gene: .; V gene: TRBV20-1; clone size: many; J gene: TRBJ2-2; CDR3 DNA: TGCAGTGCTAGAGGATCTCCCGAGAACACCGGGGAGCTGTTTTTT; CDR3 protein: CSARGSPENTGELFF
D gene: TRBD2; V gene: TRBV5-6; clone size: .; J gene: TRBJ2-1; CDR3 DNA: TGTGCCAGCAGCTTACCGGGACTAGCGGGGAGAGCCTACAATGAGCAGTTCTTC; CDR3 protein: CASSLPGLAGRAYNEQFF
D gene: TRBD2; V gene: TRBV20-1; clone size: many; J gene: TRBJ2-7; CDR3 DNA: TGCAGTGCCTGGACTAGCGGGAGCACGGTTTACGAGCAGTACTTC; CDR3 protein: CSAWTSGSTVYEQYF
D gene: .; V gene: TRBV7-3; clone size: .; J gene: TRBJ2-1; CDR3 DNA: TGTGCCAGCAGCCAGCCGGGCCGGAACAATGAGCAGTTCTTC; CDR3 protein: CASSQPGRNNEQFF
D gene: .; V gene: TRBV2; clone size: many; J gene: TRBJ1-4; CDR3 DNA: TGTGCCAGCAGTGTGCAATGGGGGGCTGGTGAAAAACTGTTTTTT; CDR3 protein: CASSVQWGAGEKLFF
D gene: TRBD2; V gene: TRBV24-1; clone size: many; J gene: TRBJ2-1; CDR3 DNA: TGTGCCACCCGAGGACTAGCGGGAGAGCTAGTCCACAATGAGCAGTTCTTC; CDR3 protein: CATRGLAGELVHNEQFF
D gene: .; V gene: TRBV7-2; clone size: few; J gene: TRBJ2-1; CDR3 DNA: TGTGCCAGCAGCTTAGCGCTCCTGGGGAGTGAGCAGTTCTTC; CDR3 protein: CASSLALLGSEQFF
D gene: TRBD1; V gene: TRBV6-1; clone size: many; J gene: TRBJ1-1; CDR3 DNA: TGTGCCAGCGGATGGGACAGCCCGAACACTGAAGCTTTCTTT; CDR3 protein: CASGWDSPNTEAFF
D gene: .; V gene: TRBV7-3; clone size: many; J gene: TRBJ2-1; CDR3 DNA: TGTGCCAGCAGCTTAATTAGGGGAATGAGGAATGAGCAGTTCTTC; CDR3 protein: CASSLIRGMRNEQFF
D gene: TRBD2; V gene: TRBV12-3/TRBV12-4; clone size: many; J gene: TRBJ2-7; CDR3 DNA: TGTGCCAGCAGTCCCGAACCGACTAGCCGGTACGAGCAGTACTTC; CDR3 protein: CASSPEPTSRYEQYF
D gene: .; V gene: TRBV18; clone size: many; J gene: TRBJ2-7; CDR3 DNA: TGTGCCAGCTCAATCTCCGGGACACAGTACGAGCAGTACTTC; CDR3 protein: CASSISGTQYEQYF
D gene: .; V gene: TRBV7-2; clone size: few; J gene: TRBJ1-1; CDR3 DNA: TGTGCCAGCAGCGACCTGCAGGGCGGGCAAGCTTTCTTT; CDR3 protein: CASSDLQGGQAFF
D gene: .; V gene: TRBV2; clone size: many; J gene: TRBJ1-2; CDR3 DNA: TGTGCCAGCAGTGTGGGTCAGTTTCAAGGCTACACCTTC; CDR3 protein: CASSVGQFQGYTF
D gene: .; V gene: TRBV7-9; clone size: once; J gene: TRBJ1-5; CDR3 DNA: TGCGCCAGCAGCTTAGGGGAAGGGGGGTTGAATCAGCCCCAGCATTTT; CDR3 protein: CASSLGEGGLNQPQHF
D gene: .; V gene: TRBV7-2; clone size: .; J gene: TRBJ1-5; CDR3 DNA: TGTGCCAGCAGCTTTTCCACAGGGAAGCGGCCCCAGCATTTT; CDR3 protein: CASSFSTGKRPQHF
D gene: .; V gene: TRBV19; clone size: .; J gene: TRBJ2-5; CDR3 DNA: TGTGCCAGTAGTATAGTCCGGCAGGGGGGCCAAGAGACCCAGTACTTC; CDR3 protein: CASSIVRQGGQETQYF
D gene: .; V gene: TRBV12-3/TRBV12-4; clone size: few; J gene: TRBJ1-6; CDR3 DNA: TGTGCCAGCAGTTTATCCCCGTGGTGGAGCCCTAATTCACCCCTCCACTTT; CDR3 protein: CASSLSPWWSPNSPLHF
D gene: TRBD2; V gene: TRBV7-2; clone size: many; J gene: TRBJ2-5; CDR3 DNA: TGTGCCAGCAGCTTGCGGCTAGCGGTCCAAGAGACCCAGTACTTC; CDR3 protein: CASSLRLAVQETQYF
D gene: .; V gene: TRBV29-1; clone size: few; J gene: TRBJ2-5; CDR3 DNA: TGCAGCGTTTATGAATTGGAGACCCAGTACTTC; CDR3 protein: CSVYELETQYF
D gene: .; V gene: TRBV12-3/TRBV12-4; clone size: many; J gene: TRBJ2-7; CDR3 DNA: TGTGCCAGCTCCCATGGGGTCGACGAGCAGTACTTC; CDR3 protein: CASSHGVDEQYF
D gene: TRBD2; V gene: TRBV4-1; clone size: few; J gene: TRBJ2-1; CDR3 DNA: TGCGCCAGCAGCCAAAGGCGGCTAGCGGAGTACAATGAGCAGTTCTTC; CDR3 protein: CASSQRRLAEYNEQFF
D gene: .; V gene: TRBV24-1; clone size: many; J gene: TRBJ2-1; CDR3 DNA: TGTGCCACCAGTGGTAGGGTCTACAATGAGCAGTTCTTC; CDR3 protein: CATSGRVYNEQFF
D gene: TRBD2; V gene: TRBV29-1; clone size: many; J gene: TRBJ2-2; CDR3 DNA: TGCAGCGTTACGGGACTAGCGGACACCGGGGAGCTGTTTTTT; CDR3 protein: CSVTGLADTGELFF
D gene: .; V gene: TRBV9; clone size: few; J gene: TRBJ2-7; CDR3 DNA: TGTGCCAGCAGCGTAGATCCAGGCGCCGCCTACGAGCAGTACTTC; CDR3 protein: CASSVDPGAAYEQYF
D gene: TRBD1; V gene: TRBV7-9; clone size: .; J gene: TRBJ2-7; CDR3 DNA: TGTGCCAGCAGTCCATCTACAGGGGCGGGCGAGCAGTACTTC; CDR3 protein: CASSPSTGAGEQYF